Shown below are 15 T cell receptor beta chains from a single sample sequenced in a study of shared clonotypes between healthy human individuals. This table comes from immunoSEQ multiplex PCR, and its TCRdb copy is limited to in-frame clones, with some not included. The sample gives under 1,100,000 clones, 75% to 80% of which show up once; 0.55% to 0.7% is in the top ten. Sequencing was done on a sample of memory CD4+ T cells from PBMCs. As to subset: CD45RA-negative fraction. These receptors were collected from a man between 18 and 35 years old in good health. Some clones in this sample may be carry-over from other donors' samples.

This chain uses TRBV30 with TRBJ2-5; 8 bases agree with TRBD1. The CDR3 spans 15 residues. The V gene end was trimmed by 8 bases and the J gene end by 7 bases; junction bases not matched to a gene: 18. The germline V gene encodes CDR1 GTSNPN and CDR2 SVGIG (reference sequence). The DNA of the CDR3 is TGTGCCCTTAACCGCCCGGGACAGGTGCGTGGGACCCAGTACTTC. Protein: CALNRPGQVRGTQYF. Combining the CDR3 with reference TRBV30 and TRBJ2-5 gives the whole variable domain SQTIHQWPATLVQPVGSPLSLECTVEGTSNPNLYWYRQAAGRGLQLLFYSVGIGQISSEVPQNLSASRPQDRQFILSSKKLLLSDSGFYLCALNRPGQVRGTQYFGPGTRLLVL.

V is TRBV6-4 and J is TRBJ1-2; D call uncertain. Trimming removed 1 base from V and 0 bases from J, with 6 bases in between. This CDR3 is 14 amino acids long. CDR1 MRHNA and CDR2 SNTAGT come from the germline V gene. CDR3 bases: TGTGCCAGCAGTGACTATCCAGCTAACTATGGCTACACCTTC. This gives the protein CASSDYPANYGYTF.

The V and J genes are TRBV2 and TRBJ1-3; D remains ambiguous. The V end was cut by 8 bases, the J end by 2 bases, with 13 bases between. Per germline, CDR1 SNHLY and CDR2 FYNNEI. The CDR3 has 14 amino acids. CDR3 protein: CASEGGIAGNTIYF. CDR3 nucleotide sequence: TGTGCCAGCGAGGGAGGCATCGCTGGAAACACCATATATTTT.

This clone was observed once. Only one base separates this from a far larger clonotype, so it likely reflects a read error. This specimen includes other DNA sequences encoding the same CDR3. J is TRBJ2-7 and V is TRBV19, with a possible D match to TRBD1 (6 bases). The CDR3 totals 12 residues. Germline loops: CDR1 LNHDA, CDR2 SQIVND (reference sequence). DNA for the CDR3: TGTGCCAGTAGTGACAGGACCTACGAGCAGTATTTC. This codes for CASSDRTYEQYF.

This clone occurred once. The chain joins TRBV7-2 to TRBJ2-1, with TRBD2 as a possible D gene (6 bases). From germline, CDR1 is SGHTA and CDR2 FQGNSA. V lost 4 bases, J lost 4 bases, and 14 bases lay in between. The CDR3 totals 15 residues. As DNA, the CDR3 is TGTGCCAGCAGCTCAAAGGCGGGATCTTACAATGAGCAGTTCTTC. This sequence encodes CASSSKAGSYNEQFF.

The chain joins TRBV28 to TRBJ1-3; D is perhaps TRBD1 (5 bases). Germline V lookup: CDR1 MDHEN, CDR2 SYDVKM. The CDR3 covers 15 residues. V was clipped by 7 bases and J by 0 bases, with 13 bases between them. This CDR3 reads CASTMTASSGNTIYF. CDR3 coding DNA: TGTGCCAGCACCATGACAGCGTCCTCTGGAAACACCATATATTTT.

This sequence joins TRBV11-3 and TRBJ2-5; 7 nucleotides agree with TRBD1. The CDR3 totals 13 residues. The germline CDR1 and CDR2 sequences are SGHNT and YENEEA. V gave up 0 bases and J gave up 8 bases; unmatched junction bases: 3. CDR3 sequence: CASSLEGDSTQYF. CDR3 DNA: TGTGCCAGCAGCTTAGAGGGGGACAGTACCCAGTACTTC.

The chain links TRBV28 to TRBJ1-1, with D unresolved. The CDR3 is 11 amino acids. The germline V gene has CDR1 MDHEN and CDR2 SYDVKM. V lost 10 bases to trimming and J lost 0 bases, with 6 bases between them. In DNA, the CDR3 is TGTGCCACAGAGCTGAACACTGAAGCTTTCTTT. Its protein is CATELNTEAFF. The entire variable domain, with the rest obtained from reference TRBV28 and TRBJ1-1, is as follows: DVKVTQSSRYLVKRTGEKVFLECVQDMDHENMFWYRQDPGLGLRLIYFSYDVKMKEKGDIPEGYSVSREKKERFSLILESASTNQTSMYLCATELNTEAFFGQGTRLTVV.

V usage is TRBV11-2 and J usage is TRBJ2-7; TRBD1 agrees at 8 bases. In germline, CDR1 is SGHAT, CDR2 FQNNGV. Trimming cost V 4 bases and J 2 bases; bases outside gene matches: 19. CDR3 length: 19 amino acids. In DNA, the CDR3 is TGTGCCAGCAGCTCTTGGGGGCAGGGGGCCTGGGGAAGGACCTACGAGCAGTACTTC. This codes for CASSSWGQGAWGRTYEQYF.

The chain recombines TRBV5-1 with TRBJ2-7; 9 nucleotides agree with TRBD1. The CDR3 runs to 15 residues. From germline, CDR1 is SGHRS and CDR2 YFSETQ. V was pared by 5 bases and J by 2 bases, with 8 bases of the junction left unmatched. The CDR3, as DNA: TGCGCCAGCAGTTCGACCGGGACAGGGACCTACGAGCAGTACTTC. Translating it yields CASSSTGTGTYEQYF.

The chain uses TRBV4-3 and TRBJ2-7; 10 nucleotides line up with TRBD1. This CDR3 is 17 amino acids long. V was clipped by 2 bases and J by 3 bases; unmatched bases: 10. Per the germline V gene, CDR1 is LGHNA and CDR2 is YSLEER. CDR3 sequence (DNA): TGCGCCAGCAGCCAAATTAAGGGCCGGGACAGGGGCTACGAGCAGTACTTC. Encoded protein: CASSQIKGRDRGYEQYF.

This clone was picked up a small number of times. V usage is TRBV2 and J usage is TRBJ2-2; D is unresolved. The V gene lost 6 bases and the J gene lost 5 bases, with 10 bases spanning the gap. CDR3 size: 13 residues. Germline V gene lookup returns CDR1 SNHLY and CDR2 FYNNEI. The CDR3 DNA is TGTGCCAGCAGACCAGACGCGACCGGGGAGCTGTTTTTT. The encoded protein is CASRPDATGELFF.

The DNA for the CDR3 is TGTGCCAGCAGTTTAGGTCTCACGGGACCAACCCAAGAGACCCAGTACTTC. Translation gives CASSLGLTGPTQETQYF. The gene calls are TRBV27 and TRBJ2-5; D possibly matches TRBD1 or TRBD2 (5 bases each). Germline-derived CDR1 and CDR2 are MNHEY and SMNVEV (reference sequence). Trimming removed 2 bases at V and 1 base at J, with 17 bases between. The CDR3 length is 17 residues.

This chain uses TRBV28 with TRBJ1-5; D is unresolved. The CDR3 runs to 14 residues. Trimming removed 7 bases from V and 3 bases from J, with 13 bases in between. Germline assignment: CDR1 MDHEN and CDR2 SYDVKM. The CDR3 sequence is CASIRSGDNQPQHF. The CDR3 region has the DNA TGTGCCAGCATTCGATCCGGAGACAATCAGCCCCAGCATTTT.

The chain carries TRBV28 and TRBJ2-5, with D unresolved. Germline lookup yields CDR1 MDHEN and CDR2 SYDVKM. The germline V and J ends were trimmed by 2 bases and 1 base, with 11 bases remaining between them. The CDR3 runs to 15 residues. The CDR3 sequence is CASSLTTTFQETQYF. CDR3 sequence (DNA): TGTGCCAGCAGTTTAACGACAACTTTCCAAGAGACCCAGTACTTC.